These 32 T cell receptor beta chains share one sample of origin, sequenced in a study of T cells expressing NK-cell markers (dated by TCRdb to about 2020). Library method: 5' RACE. The reads were generated on an Illumina HiSeq 2000. Once TCRdb had reprocessed the reads, it stored one entry per CDR3 protein sequence and supplied no DNA. The sample's own table lists roughly 420,000 distinct CDR3 sequences. Less than 7.5% of the sample lies in the top ten. The specimen sequenced was blood T cells: a sorted CD56 or NKG2C T cell subset, CD4+ or CD8+ T cells, or bulk PBMC T cells (not recorded which). These receptor sequences come from a woman between 18 and 69 years old in good health.

This sequence joins TRBV3-1 and TRBJ1-1. The V gene's germline CDR1 is LGHDT and CDR2 YNNKEL (reference sequence). The CDR3 sequence is 14 residues long. This CDR3 reads CASSQVFEDTEAFF.

The rearrangement joins TRBV5-4 to TRBJ2-1; TCRdb indicates TRBD1, and absent DNA this call remains unverified. This CDR3 contains 11 residues. In germline, CDR1 is SGHNT, CDR2 YYREEE (reference sequence). CDR3 sequence: CASIDRGEQFF. The complete variable domain, with remaining parts taken from reference TRBV5-4 and TRBJ2-1, reads ETGVTQSPTHLIKTRGQQVTLRCSSQSGHNTVSWYQQALGQGPQFIFQYYREEENGRGNFPPRFSGLQFPNYSSELNVNALELDDSALYLCASIDRGEQFFGPGTRLTVL.

This chain links TRBV5-4 with TRBJ2-3; TCRdb's D call of TRBD1 is untestable without DNA. Germline assignment: CDR1 SGHNT and CDR2 YYREEE (reference sequence). The CDR3 contains 16 residues. CDR3 in amino acids: CASSPRGGTSTDTQYF.

The chain carries TRBV11-2 and TRBJ1-2. This CDR3 is 12 amino acids long. CDR1 and CDR2 from the germline V gene are SGHAT and FQNNGV. The CDR3: CASSLVSVGYTF.

V gene TRBV27 combines with J gene TRBJ2-7; TCRdb's D gene call, TRBD2, goes unchecked for lack of DNA. Germline lookup yields CDR1 MNHEY and CDR2 SMNVEV (reference sequence). The length of the CDR3 is 16 residues. CDR3 amino acids: CASSSQASGSPYEQYF.

This chain joins TRBV29-1 and TRBJ2-1; TCRdb picks TRBD2, but there is no DNA to check that call. The CDR3 consists of 16 residues. Germline CDR1 is SQVTM and CDR2 is ANQGSEA. The CDR3 loop reads CSVEDQSRGTYNEQFF.

This chain links TRBV29-1 with TRBJ2-7; TCRdb's D call of TRBD1 is untestable without DNA. This CDR3 is 13 amino acids long. CDR1 SQVTM and CDR2 ANQGSEA come from the germline V gene. This CDR3 reads CSARTGSSYEQYF.

The V and J genes are TRBV5-6 and TRBJ2-7. The germline V gene encodes CDR1 SGHDT and CDR2 YYEEEE. The CDR3 sequence is 13 residues long. CDR3 region: CASSLTGNYEQYF.

The V gene is TRBV12-3 or TRBV12-4, the J gene TRBJ1-2; the TCRdb call, TRBD1, lacks DNA for checking. The length of the CDR3 is 13 residues. CDR3 protein: CASSVRGSGGYTF.

The chain recombines TRBV30 with TRBJ2-1. The CDR3 has 14 amino acids. CDR1 is GTSNPN and CDR2 is SVGIG in the germline V gene (reference sequence). CDR3 in amino acids: CAWSDSLPYNEQFF. Looking up the rest from reference TRBV30 and TRBJ2-1 gives the full variable domain: SQTIHQWPATLVQPVGSPLSLECTVEGTSNPNLYWYRQAAGRGLQLLFYSVGIGQISSEVPQNLSASRPQDRQFILSSKKLLLSDSGFYLCAWSDSLPYNEQFFGPGTRLTVL.

V and J are TRBV9 and TRBJ2-3; with no DNA, the TCRdb D assignment of TRBD2 cannot be verified. Germline values: CDR1 SGDLS, CDR2 YYNGEE. The CDR3 loop spans 16 amino acids. The CDR3 loop reads CASSARLAGGEDTQYF.

V gene TRBV20-1 combines with J gene TRBJ2-3; the D call from TCRdb, TRBD1, cannot be confirmed without DNA. The CDR3 contains 17 residues. The germline V gene encodes CDR1 DFQATT and CDR2 SNEGSKA (reference sequence). CDR3 loop: CSAESSSAALSTDTQYF.

The chain employs TRBV5-4 and TRBJ2-3. The CDR3 runs 15 residues. Germline CDR1 is SGHNT and CDR2 is YYREEE (reference sequence). CDR3 protein: CASSPGKVNTDTQYF.

J is TRBJ2-2 and V is TRBV12-3 or TRBV12-4; TCRdb's D call, TRBD2, is unchecked because there is no DNA. The CDR3 loop spans 15 amino acids. The CDR3 reads CASRLTSVSTGELFF.

This rearrangement joins TRBV12-3 or TRBV12-4 to TRBJ2-3; TCRdb returns TRBD2, unconfirmable since there is no DNA. The CDR3 has 18 amino acids. CDR3 in amino acids: CASSFRGGLAESTDTQYF.

The genes are TRBV28 and TRBJ1-2. Germline V lookup: CDR1 MDHEN, CDR2 SYDVKM. CDR3 length: 12 residues. The CDR3 here is CASRATNYGYTF.

The chain couples TRBV20-1 to TRBJ1-3. The CDR3 has 14 amino acids. In germline, CDR1 is DFQATT, CDR2 SNEGSKA (reference sequence). The CDR3 protein is CSAPSRGPGNTIYF.

The rearrangement uses TRBV5-6 and TRBJ2-1; no DNA is available, so the TRBD2 call from TCRdb remains unchecked. Germline CDR1 is SGHDT and CDR2 is YYEEEE. The CDR3 length is 14 residues. The CDR3 spells CASSFIRRDHEQFF.

The chain employs TRBV12-3 or TRBV12-4 and TRBJ1-3; TCRdb designates TRBD1, a call that cannot be tested without DNA. The CDR3 length is 15 residues. The CDR3: CASSLDGTRGNTIYF.

The chain employs TRBV7-8 and TRBJ1-3; no DNA is available, so the TRBD1 call from TCRdb remains unchecked. From germline, CDR1 is SGHVS and CDR2 FQNEAQ. The CDR3 covers 16 residues. CDR3 protein: CASSPWMGDAGNTIYF.

The chain uses TRBV3-1 and TRBJ1-6. CDR1 is LGHDT and CDR2 is YNNKEL in the germline V gene (reference sequence). The CDR3 runs to 16 residues. This CDR3 reads CASITETATENSPLHF.

The V gene is TRBV29-1, the J gene TRBJ2-7; TCRdb designates TRBD1, a call that cannot be tested without DNA. Per the germline V gene, CDR1 is SQVTM and CDR2 is ANQGSEA. This CDR3 contains 11 residues. The CDR3 sequence is CSVDSGDEQYF.

V is TRBV20-1 and J is TRBJ2-2; the D call of TRBD2 rests on TCRdb alone, since no DNA is present to check it. From germline, CDR1 is DFQATT and CDR2 SNEGSKA (reference sequence). CDR3 length equals 15 residues. The CDR3 here is CSALEGGENTGELFF.

This chain links TRBV5-1 with TRBJ1-6. This CDR3 comprises 13 residues. Germline V gives CDR1 SGHRS, CDR2 YFSETQ. CDR3 protein: CASRQTYNSPLHF.

The rearrangement joins TRBV2 to TRBJ1-4. Germline V gene lookup returns CDR1 SNHLY and CDR2 FYNNEI. The CDR3 covers 13 residues. CDR3 residues: CASSARTNEKLFF.

The CDR3 sequence is CASSYSLGSGAREAFF. The V and J genes are TRBV6-5 and TRBJ1-1; the TCRdb D gene call, TRBD1, has no DNA to confirm it. The CDR3 is 16 residues long. Germline-derived CDR1 and CDR2 are MNHEY and SVGAGI.

This chain joins TRBV20-1 and TRBJ1-6. The CDR3 length is 14 residues. CDR1 and CDR2 (germline): DFQATT, SNEGSKA (reference sequence). The CDR3 is CSARDGLRGSPLHF.

CDR3 loop: CASSYPDPLEDSPLHF. This chain joins TRBV6-2 or TRBV6-3 and TRBJ1-6. The CDR3 runs to 16 residues. In germline, CDR1 is MNHEY, CDR2 SVGEGT.

The CDR3 loop is CSAKATSVKETQYF. The genes are TRBV20-1 and TRBJ2-5. This CDR3 comprises 14 residues. Per the germline V gene, CDR1 is DFQATT and CDR2 is SNEGSKA (reference sequence).

The chain has TRBV11-2 and TRBJ1-4; TCRdb's assignment of TRBD1 cannot be checked, as there is no DNA. The CDR3 totals 16 residues. CDR1 SGHAT and CDR2 FQNNGV come from the germline V gene. Here the CDR3 reads CASSLNRGREEEKLFF.

The J gene is TRBJ1-6, the V gene TRBV7-2. This CDR3 has 13 amino acids. CDR1 and CDR2 from the germline V gene are SGHTA and FQGNSA. CDR3 region: CASSSGGSTPLHF. Together with reference TRBV7-2 and TRBJ1-6, the CDR3 gives the full variable domain: GAGVSQSPSNKVTEKGKDVELRCDPISGHTALYWYRQSLGQGLEFLIYFQGNSAPDKSGLPSDRFSAERTGGSVSTLTIQRTQQEDSAVYLCASSSGGSTPLHFGNGTRLTVT.

CDR3 residues: CASSHGGAGTQYF. This sequence joins TRBV12-3 or TRBV12-4 and TRBJ2-5; the D call of TRBD1 rests on TCRdb alone, since no DNA is present to check it. The CDR3 has 13 amino acids.